This T cell receptor beta chain was recovered during a study of Ad26.COV2.S vaccination and SARS-CoV-2 variants. In the study overall: Participants got Ad26.COV2.S intramuscularly, once or twice 56 days apart. Study observations and caveats: Spike-specific CD8+ and CD4+ T cell responses reportedly showed substantial breadth after vaccination.

Repertoires were generated with immunoSEQ multiplex PCR, while TCRdb's copy carries only in-frame clones and drops some. The sample has about 400,000 clones, around 89% seen once. The treatment denotes: roughly 18 received Ad26.COV2.S at low or high dose, single or two shots; about 5 received placebo; per-sample allocation not given. Sampling was performed 63 days after the first vaccine or placebo injection. Details on this clone: Its antigen is currently unknown.

Material: peripheral blood, obtained in a trial of Ad26.COV2.S vaccine versus placebo. The sequence was obtained from a person between 18 and 60 years old who received the Ad26.COV2.S COVID-19 vaccine or a placebo.

CDR3 region: CASSGLAATDTQYF. CDR3 sequence (DNA): TGTGCCAGCAGTGGCCTAGCGGCCACAGATACGCAGTATTTT. This chain connects TRBV2 to TRBJ2-3, with 7 bases that match TRBD2. V dropped 4 bases and J dropped 2; count of bases not matched to a gene: 3. The CDR3 sequence is 14 residues long. Germline CDR1 and CDR2: SNHLY and FYNNEI.